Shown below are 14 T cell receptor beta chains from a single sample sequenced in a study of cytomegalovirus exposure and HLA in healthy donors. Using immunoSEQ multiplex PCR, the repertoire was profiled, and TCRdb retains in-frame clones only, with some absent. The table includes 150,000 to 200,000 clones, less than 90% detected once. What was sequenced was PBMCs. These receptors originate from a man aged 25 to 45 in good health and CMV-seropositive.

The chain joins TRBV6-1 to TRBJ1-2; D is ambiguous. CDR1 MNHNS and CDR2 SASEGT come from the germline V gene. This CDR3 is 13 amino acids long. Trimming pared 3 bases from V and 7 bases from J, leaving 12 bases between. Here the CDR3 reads CASSDGDSGGYTF. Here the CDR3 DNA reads TGTGCCAGCAGTGACGGAGACTCCGGTGGCTACACCTTC.

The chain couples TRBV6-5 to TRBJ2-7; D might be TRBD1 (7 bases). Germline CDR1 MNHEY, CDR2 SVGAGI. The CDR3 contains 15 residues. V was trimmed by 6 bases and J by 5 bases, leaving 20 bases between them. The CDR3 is CASSFRGVGGNEQYF. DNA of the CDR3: TGTGCCAGCAGCTTCAGGGGGGTTGGAGGTAACGAGCAGTACTTC.

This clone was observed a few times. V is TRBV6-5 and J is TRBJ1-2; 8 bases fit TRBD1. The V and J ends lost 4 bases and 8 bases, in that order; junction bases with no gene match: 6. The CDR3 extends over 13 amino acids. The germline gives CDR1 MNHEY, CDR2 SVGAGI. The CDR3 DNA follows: TGTGCCAGCAGTTTCGGGACAGGAAGGGGCTACACCTTC. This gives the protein CASSFGTGRGYTF.

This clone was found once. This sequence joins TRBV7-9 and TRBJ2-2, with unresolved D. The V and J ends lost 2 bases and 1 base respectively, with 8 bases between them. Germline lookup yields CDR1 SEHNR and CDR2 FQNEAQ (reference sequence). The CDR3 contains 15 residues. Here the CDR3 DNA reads TGTGCCAGCAGCTTATTTCACAGGAACACCGGGGAGCTGTTTTTT. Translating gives CASSLFHRNTGELFF.

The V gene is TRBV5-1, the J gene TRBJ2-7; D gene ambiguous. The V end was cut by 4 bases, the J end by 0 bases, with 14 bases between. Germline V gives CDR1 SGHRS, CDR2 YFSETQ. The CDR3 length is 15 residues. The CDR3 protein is CASSPREASSYEQYF. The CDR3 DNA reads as TGCGCCAGCAGCCCCCGTGAGGCGAGCTCCTACGAGCAGTACTTC.

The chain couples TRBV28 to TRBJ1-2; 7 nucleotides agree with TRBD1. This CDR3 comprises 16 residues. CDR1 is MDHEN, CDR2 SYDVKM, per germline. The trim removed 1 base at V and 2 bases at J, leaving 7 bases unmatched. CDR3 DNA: TGTGCCAGCAGTTTATCGGGGACAGTGATAAACTATGGCTACACCTTC. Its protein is CASSLSGTVINYGYTF.

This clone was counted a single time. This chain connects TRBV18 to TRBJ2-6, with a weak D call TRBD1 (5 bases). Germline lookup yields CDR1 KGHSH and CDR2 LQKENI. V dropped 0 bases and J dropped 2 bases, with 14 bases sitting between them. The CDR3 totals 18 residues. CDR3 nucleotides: TGTGCCAGCTCACCACCTAAGACAGAAGTAGCTGGGGCCAACGTCCTGACTTTC. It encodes CASSPPKTEVAGANVLTF.

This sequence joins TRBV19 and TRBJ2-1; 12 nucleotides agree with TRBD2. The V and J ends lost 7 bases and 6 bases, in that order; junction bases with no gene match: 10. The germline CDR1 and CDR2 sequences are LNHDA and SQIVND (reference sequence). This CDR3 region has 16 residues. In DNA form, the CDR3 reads TGTGCCAGTAAGGCTAGCGGGAGGGCCGGGGGCAATGAGCAGTTCTTC. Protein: CASKASGRAGGNEQFF.

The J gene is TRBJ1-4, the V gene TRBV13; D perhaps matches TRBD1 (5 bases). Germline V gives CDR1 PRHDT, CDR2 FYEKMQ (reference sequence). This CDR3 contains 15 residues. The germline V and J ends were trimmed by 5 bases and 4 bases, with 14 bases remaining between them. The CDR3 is CASSNGGANNEKLFF. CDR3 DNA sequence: TGTGCCAGCAGCAACGGGGGTGCGAATAATGAAAAACTGTTTTTT.

The CDR3 region has the DNA TGTGCCAGCAGTTTTCCTGTGGAGACCTATGGCTACACCTTC. This gives the protein CASSFPVETYGYTF. The chain is built from TRBV28 and TRBJ1-2, with unresolved D. V was cut by 3 bases and J by 4 bases, with 12 bases left in between. The CDR3 totals 14 residues. The germline V gene encodes CDR1 MDHEN and CDR2 SYDVKM.

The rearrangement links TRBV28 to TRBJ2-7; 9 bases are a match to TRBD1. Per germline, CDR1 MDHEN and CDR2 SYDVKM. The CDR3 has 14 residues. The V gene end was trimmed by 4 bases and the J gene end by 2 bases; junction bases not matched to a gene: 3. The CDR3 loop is CASSSGTGTYEQYF. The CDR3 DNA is TGTGCCAGCAGTTCCGGGACAGGGACCTACGAGCAGTACTTC.

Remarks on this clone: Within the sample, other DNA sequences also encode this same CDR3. CDR3 DNA: TGTGCCAGCAGCTTAGGGCAGGGCACTGAAGCTTTCTTT. Translating gives CASSLGQGTEAFF. The V and J genes are TRBV7-3 and TRBJ1-1; a weak D match, TRBD1 (5 bases). CDR3 length equals 13 residues. V was pared by 2 bases and J by 4 bases, with 8 bases between. Germline CDR1 SGHTA, CDR2 FQGTGA.

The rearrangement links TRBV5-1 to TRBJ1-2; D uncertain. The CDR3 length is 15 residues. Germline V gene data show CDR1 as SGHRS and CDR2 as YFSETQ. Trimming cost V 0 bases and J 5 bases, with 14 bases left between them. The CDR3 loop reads CASSLGAGFGYGYTF. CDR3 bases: TGCGCCAGCAGCTTGGGAGCGGGGTTTGGGTATGGCTACACCTTC.

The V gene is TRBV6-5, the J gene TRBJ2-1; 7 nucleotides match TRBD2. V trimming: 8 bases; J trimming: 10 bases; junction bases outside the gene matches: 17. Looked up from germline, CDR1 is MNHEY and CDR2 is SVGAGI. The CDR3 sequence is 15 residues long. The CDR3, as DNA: TGTGCCAGCTGCCCGGGAGGACGGCCAGAGGGCGAGCAGTTCTTC. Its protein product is CASCPGGRPEGEQFF.